The next 18 T cell receptor beta chains were all read from a single sample in a study of metastatic and nonmetastatic thyroid tumors. Every patient was untreated before thyroid surgery. TCRdb recomputed clones from the PCR reads via MiXCR. The sample shows more than 20,000 clones, more than 30% of them seen only once. The sequenced material came from blood. The receptors shown here come from a male donor with papillary thyroid cancer or a benign thyroid nodule (not recorded which). Some clones in this sample may be carry-over from other donors' samples.

The V and J genes are TRBV6-1 and TRBJ2-2; D is ambiguous. There are 14 residues in the CDR3. Germline values: CDR1 MNHNS, CDR2 SASEGT. Trimming took off 4 bases at V and 2 bases at J, with 8 bases between the two ends. The chain's CDR3 is CASSGARNTGELFF. The CDR3 DNA sequence: TGTGCCAGCAGTGGAGCGCGAAACACCGGGGAGCTGTTTTTT.

In its sample, this clone was seen a few times. This chain uses TRBV6-2 or TRBV6-3 with TRBJ2-7, with a weak D call TRBD1 (6 bases). The CDR3 has 15 residues. The ends were cut back, 2 bases at V and 3 bases at J, with 14 bases in the middle. Germline CDR1 MNHEY, CDR2 SVGEGT. In DNA form, the CDR3 reads TGTGCCAGCAGTTACAGGTACAGGGAAGTCTACGAGCAGTACTTC. This sequence encodes CASSYRYREVYEQYF.

This clone has a count of ten or more. A much larger clone differs by one base, so this may be a read error. The gene calls are TRBV11-2 and TRBJ2-3; D tentatively fits TRBD1 or TRBD2 (5 bases each). The CDR3 is 17 amino acids. V dropped 5 bases and J dropped 4 bases, with 22 bases sitting between them. In germline, CDR1 is SGHAT, CDR2 FQNNGV. As DNA, the CDR3 is TGTGCCAGCAGCGAGGGGAAGGGCCGAGTCGTAGCAGATACGCAGTATTTT. It specifies CASSEGKGRVVADTQYF.

This clone has a handful of counts. The V call is TRBV12-5, the J call TRBJ1-2; 7 bases are shared with TRBD1. Trimming took 2 bases from V and 7 from J; bases not matched to a gene: 7. Germline-derived CDR1 and CDR2 are LGHNT and FRNRAP. CDR3 length equals 14 residues. DNA for the CDR3: TGTGCTAGTGGTTTGCCGACAGGGAATCGTGGCTACACCTTC. It is translated as CASGLPTGNRGYTF. The whole variable domain, filled in from reference TRBV12-5 and TRBJ1-2, reads DARVTQTPRHKVTEMGQEVTMRCQPILGHNTVFWYRQTMMQGLELLAYFRNRAPLDDSGMPKDRFSAEMPDATLATLKIQPSEPRDSAVYFCASGLPTGNRGYTFGSGTRLTVV.

In its sample, this clone was seen a few times. The CDR3 DNA reads TGTGCCAGCAGTGAAGGGACAGGTGGGGCCAACGTCCTGACTTTC. Translated: CASSEGTGGANVLTF. The chain uses TRBV6-1 and TRBJ2-6, with 7 nucleotides matching TRBD1. The CDR3 runs 15 residues. V was pared by 1 base and J by 3 bases, with 0 bases of the junction left unmatched. CDR1 and CDR2 (germline): MNHNS, SASEGT.

This clone is medium-sized within its sample. The rearrangement uses TRBV11-3 and TRBJ2-1; D is perhaps TRBD2 (5 bases). Between the trimmed V and J ends, which lost 5 bases and 4 bases, there was a span of 21 bases. The CDR3 is made up of 17 amino acids. Germline CDR1 SGHNT, CDR2 YENEEA. The CDR3 sequence: CASSILRATPPYNEQFF. CDR3 bases: TGTGCCAGCAGCATACTGAGGGCTACCCCCCCTTACAATGAGCAGTTCTTC. Full variable domain (outside the CDR3, taken from reference TRBV11-3 and TRBJ2-1): EAGVVQSPRYKIIEKKQPVAFWCNPISGHNTLYWYLQNLGQGPELLIRYENEEAVDDSQLPKDRFSAERLKGVDSTLKIQPAELGDSAVYLCASSILRATPPYNEQFFGPGTRLTVL.

Only a few counts were recorded for this clone. V is TRBV6-1 and J is TRBJ1-5, with D maybe TRBD1 (6 bases). The germline V gene encodes CDR1 MNHNS and CDR2 SASEGT. This CDR3 is 15 amino acids long. Trimming left V 3 bases short and J 7 bases short, with 16 bases between. The CDR3 nucleotides are TGTGCCAGCAGTGACACAGGGTCGGGGAACCAGCCCCAGCATTTT. This codes for CASSDTGSGNQPQHF.

V gene TRBV4-2 combines with J gene TRBJ1-4; D is uncertain. This CDR3 region has 15 residues. Germline V lookup: CDR1 LGHNA, CDR2 YNFKEQ. V shed 0 bases and J shed 0 bases, with 5 bases lying between them. This CDR3 is CASSQDPSTNEKLFF. The CDR3 coding sequence is TGTGCCAGCAGCCAAGACCCCTCAACTAATGAAAAACTGTTTTTT.

This chain uses TRBV19 with TRBJ2-7, with TRBD2 matching 11 bases. V shed 4 bases and J 6 bases; nucleotides not matched to a gene: 11. CDR1 is LNHDA, CDR2 SQIVND, per germline (reference sequence). The CDR3 length is 16 residues. The CDR3 bases are TGTGCCAGTAGTAACACCTTAGCGGGAGGGCCCGGCGAGCAGTACTTC. This codes for CASSNTLAGGPGEQYF.

At least ten counts were recorded for this clone. The chain carries TRBV7-9 and TRBJ1-4, with 9 positions matching TRBD1. The CDR3 spans 13 residues. The V segment lost 6 bases and the J segment 8 bases; nucleotides outside the gene matches: 4. CDR1 SEHNR and CDR2 FQNEAQ come from the germline V gene (reference sequence). The CDR3 sequence: CASRGQGDEKLFF. CDR3 bases: TGTGCCAGCAGGGGACAGGGTGACGAAAAACTGTTTTTT. Full variable domain (missing parts from reference TRBV7-9 and TRBJ1-4): DTGVSQNPRHKITKRGQNVTFRCDPISEHNRLYWYRQTLGQGPEFLTYFQNEAQLEKSRLLSDRFSAERPKGSFSTLEIQRTEQGDSAMYLCASRGQGDEKLFFGSGTQLSVL.

The genes are TRBV18 and TRBJ2-7; 7 nucleotides agree with TRBD2. Germline CDR1 and CDR2: KGHSH and LQKENI. V shed 3 bases and J 2 bases; nucleotides not matched to a gene: 7. This CDR3 is built from 15 residues. CDR3 DNA: TGTGCCAGCTCACCGCGTGGGGGGGTGGCCTACGAGCAGTACTTC. Translating gives CASSPRGGVAYEQYF.

The genes are TRBV5-6 and TRBJ1-3, with a weak D call TRBD1 (6 bases). V lost 2 bases, J lost 0 bases, and 9 bases lay in between. CDR1 SGHDT and CDR2 YYEEEE come from the germline V gene. CDR3 length equals 15 residues. The DNA of the CDR3 is TGTGCCAGCAGCTTAAGGGGGGCCTCTGGAAACACCATATATTTT. This codes for CASSLRGASGNTIYF.

This clone is labeled medium-sized (0.01 to 0.1%). CDR3 nucleotides: TGTGCCAGCAGCCCCAGTCGAGGGGCAGCAGAGACCCAGTACTTC. Its protein product is CASSPSRGAAETQYF. The V gene is TRBV11-2, the J gene TRBJ2-5, with D perhaps TRBD1 or TRBD2 (5 bases each). Germline lookup yields CDR1 SGHAT and CDR2 FQNNGV. The CDR3 runs 15 residues. V was trimmed by 5 bases and J by 4 bases, leaving 17 bases between them.

This clone came up many times. One end of the junction varies from germline; a read error may be responsible. In DNA, the CDR3 is TGTGCCAGCAGCCTAGCGGGAGCGGGTTACAATGAGCAGTTCTTC. Translating it yields CASSLAGAGYNEQFF. V is TRBV7-8 and J is TRBJ2-1; 10 bases line up with TRBD2. Germline V CDR1 and CDR2: SGHVS, FQNEAQ. This CDR3 has 15 amino acids.

This clone was observed at least ten times. The V gene is TRBV10-3, the J gene TRBJ1-5, with D perhaps matching TRBD1 (5 bases). V was clipped by 0 bases and J by 0 bases, with 6 bases between them. CDR3 size: 15 residues. CDR1 is ENHRY, CDR2 SYGVKD, per germline. For the CDR3, the DNA is TGTGCCATCAGTGAGTCGGGGGATAGCAATCAGCCCCAGCATTTT. Translated, it gives CAISESGDSNQPQHF.

By share of the sample, this clone is medium-sized. The gene calls are TRBV6-1 and TRBJ1-4; maybe TRBD1 (6 bases). Germline CDR1 and CDR2: MNHNS and SASEGT. Between the trimmed V and J ends, which lost 5 bases and 8 bases, there was a span of 15 bases. CDR3 length equals 14 residues. CDR3 nucleotides: TGTGCCAGCAGTTGGGGCAGGGGAGGAGAAAAACTGTTTTTT. Translating gives CASSWGRGGEKLFF.

Many counts were recorded for this clone. The conserved closing phenylalanine or tryptophan is absent in this CDR3, likely reflecting a read error. The chain has TRBV20-1 and TRBJ2-1; the D call may be TRBD1 or TRBD2 (5 bases each). V was pared by 3 bases and J by 2 bases, with 17 bases between. Germline V lookup: CDR1 DFQATT, CDR2 SNEGSKA (reference sequence). The CDR3 is 16 amino acids. CDR3 bases: TGCAGTGCTAGCCCCCCCGGGACGGACACCTACAATGAGCAGTTCGTC. The encoded protein is CSASPPGTDTYNEQFV.

Many counts were recorded for this clone. Sequence at one end of the junction differs from germline and may be a read error. V is TRBV5-1 and J is TRBJ2-2, with 7 bases aligning to TRBD2. This CDR3 contains 15 residues. Germline V gives CDR1 SGHRS, CDR2 YFSETQ. The CDR3 sequence: CASSSTSWNTGELLF. CDR3 nucleotide sequence: TGCGCCAGCAGCTCGACTAGCTGGAACACCGGGGAGCTGCTTTTT.